These 6 T cell receptor beta chains originate from one sample sequenced in a study of a mutant IDH1 vaccine in newly diagnosed glioma (TCRdb year 2021). What the time point label conveys for this sample: week 35, safety follow-up. Every vaccine dose consisted of 300 ug of a 20-mer mutant IDH1 peptide in Montanide, administered subcutaneously together with topical imiquimod. Receptor libraries were prepared by the immunoSEQ multiplex PCR assay. The table was pulled from immuneACCESS by TCRdb, which kept in-frame rearrangements only. Such tables lose some clones; where checked, under half of the loss comes from unresolved V genes, and the rest has no known cause. This sample comprises approximately 61,000 clones, approximately 80% of them detected only once. Roughly 5.7% of the sample belongs to the ten largest clones. Antigen specificity for these receptors is unknown. This material consisted of PBMCs, taken from a glioma patient whose treatment included an IDH1 peptide vaccine. All receptors derive from a man aged 40-49 years with glioma.

This clone was counted once. The chain links TRBV7-9 to TRBJ1-1; 10 bases match TRBD1. Germline CDR1 reads SEHNR; CDR2 reads FQNEAQ (reference sequence). J was trimmed by 3 bases and V by 5 bases; bases with no gene match: 9. CDR3 size: 16 residues. The CDR3 protein is CASSAATGGDDTEAFF. The CDR3 nucleotides are TGTGCCAGCAGCGCCGCGACAGGGGGCGACGACACTGAAGCTTTCTTT.

This clone was seen a few times. CDR3 region: CASSQDLGQANEKLFF. The CDR3 DNA is TGTGCCAGCAGCCAAGATCTCGGGCAGGCCAATGAAAAACTGTTTTTT. The chain couples TRBV4-2 to TRBJ1-4; D gene uncertain. The CDR3 sequence is 16 residues long. Germline V lookup: CDR1 LGHNA, CDR2 YNFKEQ. V lost 0 bases and J lost 5, with 13 bases in between.

The chain has TRBV14 and TRBJ2-6; D not certain. Trimming shortened V by 0 bases and J by 4 bases, and 13 bases separated the two germline ends. CDR1 is SGHDN and CDR2 is FVKESK in the germline V gene. The CDR3 loop spans 17 amino acids. The chain's CDR3 is CASSQDFRTGGANVLTF. The DNA of the CDR3 is TGTGCCAGCAGCCAAGATTTTAGAACTGGGGGGGCCAACGTCCTGACTTTC.

The J gene is TRBJ2-3, the V gene TRBV18; D tentatively reads TRBD1 or TRBD2 (6 bases each). V was pared by 0 bases and J by 14 bases, with 15 bases between. Germline-derived CDR1 and CDR2 are KGHSH and LQKENI. The CDR3 spans 13 residues. The CDR3 region is CASSPPPGAGGYF. DNA of the CDR3: TGTGCCAGCTCACCACCTCCGGGGGCCGGGGGGTATTTT.

The table lists this clone with a few counts. This rearrangement joins TRBV7-8 to TRBJ1-5; tentatively, D is TRBD1 (5 bases). This CDR3 has 14 amino acids. Trimming cost V 5 bases and J 4 bases, with 12 bases left between them. Germline V lookup: CDR1 SGHVS, CDR2 FQNEAQ. The CDR3 reads CASSQGAVNQPQHF. Here the CDR3 DNA reads TGTGCCAGCAGCCAAGGGGCCGTTAATCAGCCCCAGCATTTT.

The rearrangement uses TRBV10-2 and TRBJ1-6; no clear D gene. The length of the CDR3 is 13 residues. With 5 bases removed from V and 9 bases from J, the gap between germline ends came to 11 bases. Germline V gene lookup returns CDR1 WSHSY and CDR2 SAAADI. The CDR3 DNA reads TGCGCCAGCAGTCCCGGGGAGTCTTCACCCCTCCACTTT. Its protein product is CASSPGESSPLHF.